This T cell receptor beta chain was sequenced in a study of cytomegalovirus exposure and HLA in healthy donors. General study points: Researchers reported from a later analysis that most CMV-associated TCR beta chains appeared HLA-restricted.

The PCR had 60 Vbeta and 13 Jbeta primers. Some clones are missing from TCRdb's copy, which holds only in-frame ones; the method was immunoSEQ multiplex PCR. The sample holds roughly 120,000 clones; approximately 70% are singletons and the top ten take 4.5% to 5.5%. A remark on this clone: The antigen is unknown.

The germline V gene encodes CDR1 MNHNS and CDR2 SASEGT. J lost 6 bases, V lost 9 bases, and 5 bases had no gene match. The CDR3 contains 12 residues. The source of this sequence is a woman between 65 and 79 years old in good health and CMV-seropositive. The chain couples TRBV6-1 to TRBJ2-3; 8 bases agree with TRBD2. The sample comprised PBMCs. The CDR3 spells CASQAGADTQYF. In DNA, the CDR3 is TGTGCCAGTCAAGCGGGGGCTGATACGCAGTATTTT.